The text below deals with one TCR beta chain. Under the authors' procedure: Scientists estimated how many nucleated cells there were by amplifying reference gene primers. The table came from immunoSEQ multiplex PCR; TCRdb's copy has only in-frame clones and leaves some out. V, J and clone size are those of that table, while D and trimming were read from the DNA. The data show some 97,000 clones, around 90% seen once. These data belong to a study of blood T cell repertoires in COVID-19. Study-wide background: Samples representing acute and convalescent COVID-19 were sourced from the United States, Italy and Spain. In each case, the material was cDNA or gDNA derived from T cells, B-cell-depleted T cells, or PBMCs.

Material for sequencing was peripheral blood. The clonotype was recovered from a woman in her sixties or seventies with acute or convalescent COVID-19.

CDR3 loop: CASSPGQGAGTGELFF. CDR3 bases: TGCGCCAGCAGCCCGGGACAGGGGGCGGGCACCGGGGAGCTGTTTTTT. The rearrangement uses TRBV5-1 and TRBJ2-2, with TRBD1 matching over 12 bases. The CDR3 is 16 residues long. Germline assignment: CDR1 SGHRS and CDR2 YFSETQ. Losses at the gene ends were 4 bases for V and 4 bases for J; bases not matched to a gene: 5.